These 16 T cell receptor beta chains were sequenced from one sample in a study of identical twins. Using its own MiXCR run on the 5' RACE reads, TCRdb lists one record per CDR3 protein. This sample has 400,000 to 550,000 distinct CDR3 sequences, with less than 25% found just once. These data were also filed under a second study, of T cells expressing NK-cell markers.

The sample was CD4+ T cells sorted from blood. The receptors were sampled from a woman under 30 in good health.

This clonotype was found many times. The chain has TRBV12-3 or TRBV12-4 and TRBJ1-2; D remains unclear. This CDR3 is 13 amino acids long. Trimming took off 2 bases at V and 4 bases at J, with 8 bases between the two ends. The CDR3 coding sequence is TGTGCCAGCAGTTTAAACAGAGCCTATGGCTACACCTTC. Translation: CASSLNRAYGYTF.

This chain uses TRBV2 with TRBJ2-2, with TRBD1 matching over 7 bases. The junction had 3 bases not matched to a gene; V was cut back by 7 bases and J by 4 bases. The CDR3 sequence is 13 residues long. Germline CDR1 reads SNHLY; CDR2 reads FYNNEI. The CDR3 sequence is CASTSGGTGELFF. The CDR3 coding sequence is TGTGCCAGCACGTCAGGGGGCACCGGGGAGCTGTTTTTT.

This clonotype was seen only a few times. This sequence joins TRBV6-2 or TRBV6-3 and TRBJ2-3; maybe TRBD2 (6 bases). Germline CDR1 MNHEY, CDR2 SVGEGT. Trimming took off 6 bases at V and 2 bases at J, with 12 bases between the two ends. This CDR3 has 14 amino acids. The CDR3 DNA reads as TGTGCCAGCAGCGACGGACTAACCACAGATACGCAGTATTTT. It specifies CASSDGLTTDTQYF.

This rearrangement joins TRBV3-1 to TRBJ2-1; D gene ambiguous. Per germline, CDR1 LGHDT and CDR2 YNNKEL (reference sequence). Deletions cut 5 bases from V and 9 bases from J, with 11 bases between. There are 12 residues in the CDR3. CDR3 protein: CASSSRVGEQFF. The CDR3 coding sequence is TGTGCCAGCAGCTCACGGGTAGGTGAGCAGTTCTTC.

A few counts support this clonotype. CDR3 protein: CSGADREQFF. In DNA, the CDR3 is TGCAGTGGGGCCGATCGTGAGCAGTTCTTC. This sequence joins TRBV20-1 and TRBJ2-1; D is undetermined. The CDR3 has 10 residues. Trimming cost V 7 bases and J 9 bases, with 10 bases left between them. Germline values: CDR1 DFQATT, CDR2 SNEGSKA (reference sequence).

J is TRBJ1-2 and V is TRBV5-6; D is unclear. Trimming took off 0 bases at V and 8 bases at J, with 14 bases between the two ends. The CDR3 has 14 amino acids. Germline CDR1 is SGHDT and CDR2 is YYEEEE. The DNA for the CDR3 is TGTGCCAGCAGCTTGGTTGGACCCACGGGAGGCTACACCTTC. The encoded protein is CASSLVGPTGGYTF.

This clonotype has a handful of counts. The J gene is TRBJ2-3, the V gene TRBV7-2; 13 bases are shared with TRBD2. The germline V gene encodes CDR1 SGHTA and CDR2 FQGNSA. The CDR3 is 16 amino acids. The trim removed 5 bases at V and 4 bases at J, leaving 6 bases unmatched. In DNA, the CDR3 is TGTGCCAGCAGCGCCGGACTAGCGGGAGACTCAGATACGCAGTATTTT. Its protein product is CASSAGLAGDSDTQYF.

This clonotype was counted only a few times. The gene calls are TRBV5-1 and TRBJ2-7; D gene unclear. Looked up from germline, CDR1 is SGHRS and CDR2 is YFSETQ. This CDR3 is built from 14 residues. The germline V and J ends were trimmed by 0 bases and 2 bases, with 9 bases remaining between them. The chain's CDR3 is CASSLGPDTYEQYF. The CDR3 coding sequence is TGCGCCAGCAGCTTGGGGCCAGATACCTACGAGCAGTACTTC.

A few counts support this clonotype. J is TRBJ1-5 and V is TRBV2, with 7 nucleotides matching TRBD1. The ends lost 6 bases at V and 2 bases at J; junction bases unmatched: 7. The germline gives CDR1 SNHLY, CDR2 FYNNEI. This CDR3 comprises 15 residues. The CDR3 nucleotides read TGTGCCAGCAGAGGATACAGGGGTGGCAATCAGCCCCAGCATTTT. This translates into CASRGYRGGNQPQHF.

This clonotype was seen only a few times. The V call is TRBV4-2, the J call TRBJ2-2, with TRBD2 matching over 9 bases. Per the germline V gene, CDR1 is LGHNA and CDR2 is YNFKEQ. The CDR3 contains 17 residues. Trimming at V came to 2 bases and at J to 1 base, leaving 5 bases not matched to a gene. The DNA of the CDR3 is TGTGCCAGCAGCCAAAACCCTAGCGGGAAGAACACCGGGGAGCTGTTTTTT. Its protein is CASSQNPSGKNTGELFF.

This clonotype was detected only a few times. This chain links TRBV5-1 with TRBJ1-6; D remains unclear. The V gene's germline CDR1 is SGHRS and CDR2 YFSETQ. The ends were cut back, 4 bases at V and 9 bases at J, with 14 bases in the middle. This CDR3 comprises 14 residues. CDR3 amino acids: CASSPGPPGSPLHF. The CDR3, as DNA: TGCGCCAGCAGCCCTGGACCGCCAGGTTCACCCCTCCACTTT.

The V and J genes are TRBV6-2 or TRBV6-3 and TRBJ1-4, with 7 bases identical to TRBD1. Germline values: CDR1 MNHEY, CDR2 SVGEGT. Trimming took 5 bases from V and 2 from J; bases not matched to a gene: 5. The CDR3 extends over 15 amino acids. CDR3 nucleotide sequence: TGTGCCAGCAGTGGACCGACAGGGACTAATGAAAAACTGTTTTTT. It encodes CASSGPTGTNEKLFF.

This clonotype was observed at least ten times. The chain employs TRBV12-3 or TRBV12-4 and TRBJ1-5, with D possibly being TRBD1 (5 bases). V was cut by 5 bases and J by 5 bases, with 16 bases left in between. The CDR3 has 15 amino acids. The CDR3 loop reads CASSPEKGPHQPQHF. In DNA form, the CDR3 reads TGTGCCAGCAGTCCCGAAAAGGGGCCTCATCAGCCCCAGCATTTT.

This clonotype is termed medium-sized. The rearrangement joins TRBV5-6 to TRBJ2-2; D is possibly TRBD2 (5 bases). Looked up from germline, CDR1 is SGHDT and CDR2 is YYEEEE. The CDR3 loop spans 15 amino acids. V was shortened by 2 bases and J by 2 bases, with 10 bases between the two germline ends. The CDR3 protein is CASSFLGSNTGELFF. CDR3 sequence (DNA): TGTGCCAGCAGCTTTCTGGGGAGCAACACCGGGGAGCTGTTTTTT.

This clonotype came up a few times. The J gene is TRBJ2-3, the V gene TRBV2, with 7 bases aligning to TRBD2. With 5 bases clipped from V and 4 bases from J, the junction kept 9 bases outside the gene matches. Germline V gene lookup returns CDR1 SNHLY and CDR2 FYNNEI. The CDR3 length is 15 residues. The CDR3 protein is CASSPGGLAADTQYF. Here the CDR3 DNA reads TGTGCCAGCAGTCCCGGAGGGCTAGCGGCAGATACGCAGTATTTT.

The V gene is TRBV29-1, the J gene TRBJ1-1, with TRBD1 matching 7 bases. CDR1 is SQVTM, CDR2 ANQGSEA, per germline. This CDR3 comprises 15 residues. Trimming took 5 bases from V and 1 from J; bases not matched to a gene: 10. In nucleotides, the CDR3 is TGCAGCGTTCGTCCCGGGACAGTGAAGAACACTGAAGCTTTCTTT. Amino acids: CSVRPGTVKNTEAFF.